Each of the 2 T cell receptor beta chains below was sequenced from the same sample in a study of cytomegalovirus exposure and HLA in healthy donors. The PCR employed 60 Vbeta primers together with 13 Jbeta primers. Sequencing was performed with immunoSEQ multiplex PCR; in TCRdb, only in-frame clones are kept and a portion is missing. The data contain 150,000 to 170,000 clones, around 72% of them seen just once; the ten biggest clones take up under 1.5%. The sample was PBMCs. The receptors derive from a man aged 18 to 29 in good health and CMV-seronegative.

The chain links TRBV18 to TRBJ2-3; 9 nucleotides line up with TRBD2. Germline-derived CDR1 and CDR2 are KGHSH and LQKENI. The CDR3 is 16 amino acids. V trimming: 6 bases; J trimming: 3 bases; junction bases outside the gene matches: 10. CDR3 nucleotides: TGTGCCAGCTCTACGGGCGGGAGGGCCGGGACAGATACGCAGTATTTT. Protein product: CASSTGGRAGTDTQYF.

V usage is TRBV21-1 and J usage is TRBJ1-1; TRBD1, the D gene given by the table, was not confirmed from the DNA. TRBV21-1 is a pseudogene locus. This CDR3 is 18 amino acids long. The CDR3 coding sequence is TGTGCCAGCAGCGCCGTGCGGAGGGGGCGGTGGGTACTAACTGAAGCTTTCTTT. It codes for CASSAVRRGRWVLTEAFF.